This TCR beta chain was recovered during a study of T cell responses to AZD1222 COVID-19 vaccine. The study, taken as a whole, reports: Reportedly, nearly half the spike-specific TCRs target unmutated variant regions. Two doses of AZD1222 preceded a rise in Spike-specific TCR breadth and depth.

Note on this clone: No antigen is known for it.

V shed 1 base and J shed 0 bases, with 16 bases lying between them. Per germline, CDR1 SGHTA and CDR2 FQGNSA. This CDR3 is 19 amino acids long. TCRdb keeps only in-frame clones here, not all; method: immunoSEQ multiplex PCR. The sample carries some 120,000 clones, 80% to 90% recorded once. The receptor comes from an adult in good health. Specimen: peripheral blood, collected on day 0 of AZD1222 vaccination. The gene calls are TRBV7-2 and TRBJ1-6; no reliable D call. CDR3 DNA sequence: TGTGCCAGCAGCTTAGATACTTTTCGCCGATCCTCCTATAATTCACCCCTCCACTTT. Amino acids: CASSLDTFRRSSYNSPLHF.